The count of the clone carrying this T cell receptor (beta chain) is one. What it recognizes is unknown. Method: immunoSEQ multiplex PCR; TCRdb's copy keeps in-frame clones and lacks some. The sample carries 5,900 or so clones, 50% to 70% recorded once. The sample is drawn from a study of CD8 T cell repertoires and HIV-1 epitope variants. Study-wide context: Each of Twenty-five Gag and Nef epitope peptides stimulated a separate culture. Enriched T cells were co-cultured with equal numbers of autologous T cell-negative antigen-presenting cells. Epitopes were three Gag families plus Nef HW9 and YT9. Overall study results and limits: The TAALDMSHF plasma variant had no responses, unlike KF9 (about 5 clonotypes) and HW9 (one).

The CDR3 totals 12 residues. The V segment lost 6 bases and the J segment 6 bases; nucleotides outside the gene matches: 4. Germline V gene lookup returns CDR1 MNHGY and CDR2 SVAAGI. Sequencing was performed on cultured CD8+ T cells derived from PBMCs. This sequence was found in a male donor with HIV. The chain couples TRBV6-9 to TRBJ2-7; TRBD2 agrees at 8 bases. The CDR3 is CASSPGGGEQYF. CDR3 coding DNA: TGTGCCAGCAGCCCGGGGGGGGGCGAGCAGTACTTC.